These 22 T cell receptor beta chains originate from one sample sequenced in a study of T cell repertoires in cytomegalovirus infection. From the reads, TCRdb called clonotypes with MiXCR, one entry per CDR3 protein. Of about 190,000 distinct CDR3 sequences listed, 8% to 10% are singletons. The sequenced material came from PBMCs. Receptors were obtained from a human donor in good health (CMV status not recorded). Some clones in this sample may be carry-over from other donors' samples.

The chain combines TRBV19 with TRBJ2-5; tentatively, D is TRBD1 (6 bases). Germline V lookup: CDR1 LNHDA, CDR2 SQIVND (reference sequence). The CDR3 contains 13 residues. Trimming removed 5 bases at V and 3 bases at J, with 10 bases between. The CDR3 DNA reads as TGTGCCAGTAGTCGGGACATCGAAGAGACCCAGTACTTC. It is translated as CASSRDIEETQYF.

There are many counts of this clonotype. J is TRBJ2-7 and V is TRBV7-8; no reliable D call. CDR3 length: 14 amino acids. CDR1 is SGHVS, CDR2 FQNEAQ, per germline. The V end was cut by 4 bases, the J end by 0 bases, with 10 bases between. In DNA form, the CDR3 reads TGTGCCAGCAGCTACCGACCCGGCTCCTACGAGCAGTACTTC. This codes for CASSYRPGSYEQYF.

There are many counts of this clonotype. The chain joins TRBV7-2 to TRBJ2-7; D is unclear. V gave up 0 bases and J gave up 1 base, with 7 bases separating them. The CDR3 length is 14 residues. Germline CDR1 is SGHTA and CDR2 is FQGNSA. This CDR3 reads CASSLAASSYEQYF. The CDR3 DNA reads as TGTGCCAGCAGCTTAGCGGCCAGTTCCTACGAGCAGTACTTC.

This clonotype was counted a few times. The chain employs TRBV9 and TRBJ1-2, with D possibly TRBD1 on 6 matching bases. V lost 4 bases, J lost 4 bases, and 14 bases lay in between. The CDR3 length is 14 residues. The germline V gene has CDR1 SGDLS and CDR2 YYNGEE. CDR3 bases: TGTGCCAGCAGCACCGGACAGTCGAGCTATGGCTACACCTTC. Its protein is CASSTGQSSYGYTF. Filled out from reference TRBV9 and TRBJ1-2, the complete variable domain reads DSGVTQTPKHLITATGQRVTLRCSPRSGDLSVYWYQQSLDQGLQFLIQYYNGEERAKGNILERFSAQQFPDLHSELNLSSLELGDSALYFCASSTGQSSYGYTFGSGTRLTVV.

This clonotype was picked up a small number of times. The V call is TRBV4-1, the J call TRBJ2-2; a weak D match, TRBD1 (5 bases). Germline-derived CDR1 and CDR2 are MGHRA and YSYEKL. The V end lost 2 bases, the J end lost 5 bases, and 9 bases lay between the germline ends. This CDR3 comprises 14 residues. The CDR3 loop reads CASSQLGRTGELFF. The CDR3 region has the DNA TGCGCCAGCAGCCAACTGGGGCGGACCGGGGAGCTGTTTTTT.

This clonotype came up many times. The J gene is TRBJ2-3, the V gene TRBV6-2 or TRBV6-3; tentative D call: TRBD1 (6 bases). CDR3 size: 16 residues. Per germline, CDR1 MNHEY and CDR2 SVGEGT. With 2 bases removed from V and 3 bases from J, the gap between germline ends came to 15 bases. CDR3 nucleotides: TGTGCCAGCAGTTACCGCACCGTGAGGGGGACAGATACGCAGTATTTT. Residues: CASSYRTVRGTDTQYF.

This clonotype was picked up a small number of times. The chain combines TRBV2 with TRBJ2-1, with D perhaps TRBD2 (6 bases). CDR1 SNHLY and CDR2 FYNNEI come from the germline V gene. V was shortened by 2 bases and J by 1 base, with 9 bases between the two germline ends. The CDR3 runs 15 residues. The CDR3 sequence: CASSESGVSYNEQFF. In DNA form, the CDR3 reads TGTGCCAGCAGTGAATCGGGGGTGTCCTACAATGAGCAGTTCTTC.

This clonotype appeared many times. V and J are TRBV7-2 and TRBJ2-7, with 8 bases matching TRBD2. The CDR3 sequence is 17 residues long. Per germline, CDR1 SGHTA and CDR2 FQGNSA. V shed 3 bases and J 0 bases; nucleotides not matched to a gene: 10. CDR3: CASSFSASGLSSYEQYF. Written as DNA, the CDR3 is TGTGCCAGCAGCTTCTCGGCTAGCGGGCTCAGCTCCTACGAGCAGTACTTC.

The chain combines TRBV7-3 with TRBJ2-5; D not certain. The CDR3 consists of 13 residues. In germline, CDR1 is SGHTA, CDR2 FQGTGA. Trimming shortened V by 3 bases and J by 3 bases, and 8 bases separated the two germline ends. CDR3 region: CASSFSREETQYF. As DNA, the CDR3 is TGTGCCAGCAGCTTTTCCCGGGAAGAGACCCAGTACTTC.

This clonotype turned up a few times. The CDR3 reads CASSKWDGGEKLFF. DNA of the CDR3: TGTGCCAGCTCAAAATGGGATGGGGGGGAAAAACTGTTTTTT. The V gene is TRBV27, the J gene TRBJ1-4; D perhaps matches TRBD1 (5 bases). Germline V lookup: CDR1 MNHEY, CDR2 SMNVEV (reference sequence). This CDR3 contains 14 residues. V was trimmed by 8 bases and J by 8 bases, leaving 18 bases between them.

In its sample, this clonotype was seen many times. The chain links TRBV7-2 to TRBJ1-2; 7 bases match TRBD1. With V trimmed by 4 bases and J by 4 bases, 6 bases remained unmatched. Germline V CDR1 and CDR2: SGHTA, FQGNSA. CDR3 length: 14 residues. The DNA of the CDR3 is TGTGCCAGCAGCTACTCACAGGGGTTCTATGGCTACACCTTC. It is translated as CASSYSQGFYGYTF. Drawing the rest from reference TRBV7-2 and TRBJ1-2, the complete variable domain is GAGVSQSPSNKVTEKGKDVELRCDPISGHTALYWYRQSLGQGLEFLIYFQGNSAPDKSGLPSDRFSAERTGGSVSTLTIQRTQQEDSAVYLCASSYSQGFYGYTFGSGTRLTVV.

This clonotype was seen many times. V gene TRBV27 combines with J gene TRBJ1-5, with D possibly TRBD1 on 6 matching bases. V was trimmed by 6 bases and J by 9 bases, leaving 21 bases between them. The CDR3 has 15 residues. Germline CDR1 is MNHEY and CDR2 is SMNVEV (reference sequence). CDR3: CASRPRTDTSRPQHF. The CDR3 DNA reads as TGTGCCAGCAGACCCCGGACAGACACCTCAAGGCCCCAGCATTTT.

V usage is TRBV20-1 and J usage is TRBJ2-7; 8 nucleotides align to TRBD2. V dropped 4 bases and J dropped 4; count of bases not matched to a gene: 15. Germline CDR1 reads DFQATT; CDR2 reads SNEGSKA (reference sequence). CDR3 length equals 16 residues. The CDR3 DNA sequence: TGCAGTGCTAATGCTCGGCGGGGGGCCAGCCGTTACGAGCAGTACTTC. It specifies CSANARRGASRYEQYF.

The chain has TRBV28 and TRBJ2-7, with 9 bases aligning to TRBD2. The germline CDR1 and CDR2 sequences are MDHEN and SYDVKM. V shed 7 bases and J 2 bases; nucleotides not matched to a gene: 6. The CDR3 contains 14 residues. CDR3: CASTLTSGAYEQYF. The DNA for the CDR3 is TGTGCCAGCACCCTGACTAGCGGAGCCTACGAGCAGTACTTC.

This clonotype was detected a few times. J is TRBJ2-1 and V is TRBV11-2; 15 bases are shared with TRBD2. CDR1 and CDR2 from the germline V gene are SGHAT and FQNNGV. The V segment lost 5 bases and the J segment 7 bases; nucleotides outside the gene matches: 9. CDR3 length: 17 residues. As DNA, the CDR3 is TGTGCCAGCAGCCCCCAAAGGACTAGCGGGGGGGTAAATGAGCAGTTCTTC. This codes for CASSPQRTSGGVNEQFF.

This clonotype was observed at least ten times. The chain employs TRBV5-5 and TRBJ2-5; D is perhaps TRBD1 or TRBD2 (5 bases each). The V end was cut by 1 base, the J end by 3 bases, with 10 bases between. The length of the CDR3 is 14 residues. Germline V gene data show CDR1 as SGHKS and CDR2 as YYEKEE (reference sequence). The CDR3 bases are TGTGCCAGCAGCTTGTTGCGAGGGGAAGAGACCCAGTACTTC. Translating it yields CASSLLRGEETQYF.

This clonotype showed up just a few times. One junction end disagrees with the germline gene, perhaps due to a read error. The chain couples TRBV2 to TRBJ2-5; no clear D gene. Germline V gene lookup returns CDR1 SNHLY and CDR2 FYNNEI. This CDR3 comprises 10 residues. CDR3 protein: CASGEETQYF. CDR3 coding DNA: TGTGCCAGCGGTGAAGAGACCCAGTACTTC.

The sample holds a few counts of this clonotype. The V and J genes are TRBV20-1 and TRBJ1-5, with D possibly being TRBD1 (5 bases). Trimming stripped 2 bases from V and 4 bases from J, with 9 bases between. There are 13 residues in the CDR3. Germline loops: CDR1 DFQATT, CDR2 SNEGSKA (reference sequence). The CDR3 spells CSARTTENQPQHF. The DNA for the CDR3 is TGCAGTGCTAGAACGACAGAAAATCAGCCCCAGCATTTT.

The sample holds many counts of this clonotype. The CDR3 DNA reads as TGTGCCAGCAGCGGGACTAGGGGCACAGATACGCAGTATTTT. Translated: CASSGTRGTDTQYF. The V gene is TRBV25-1, the J gene TRBJ2-3; TRBD2 matches at 8 bases. Germline assignment: CDR1 MGHDK and CDR2 SYGVNS. The CDR3 spans 14 residues. The J segment lost 1 base and the V segment lost 6 bases, leaving 3 bases of the junction unmatched. Combining the CDR3 with reference TRBV25-1 and TRBJ2-3 gives the whole variable domain EADIYQTPRYLVIGTGKKITLECSQTMGHDKMYWYQQDPGMELHLIHYSYGVNSTEKGDLSSESTVSRIRTEHFPLTLESARPSHTSQYLCASSGTRGTDTQYFGPGTRLTVL.

The chain couples TRBV27 to TRBJ1-6; D not resolved. The length of the CDR3 is 16 residues. Germline values: CDR1 MNHEY, CDR2 SMNVEV (reference sequence). V lost 1 base and J lost 0, with 7 bases in between. This CDR3 reads CASSLYSSSYNSPLHF. CDR3 nucleotides: TGTGCCAGCAGTTTATACTCGAGCTCCTATAATTCACCCCTCCACTTT.

This clonotype was seen a few times. V usage is TRBV19 and J usage is TRBJ1-5; no definite D call. The V gene's germline CDR1 is LNHDA and CDR2 SQIVND (reference sequence). The V end lost 0 bases, the J end lost 2 bases, and 14 bases lay between the germline ends. The CDR3 extends over 17 amino acids. CDR3 residues: CASSIDGRRAGNQPQHF. The CDR3 region has the DNA TGTGCCAGTAGTATAGACGGACGAAGGGCGGGCAATCAGCCCCAGCATTTT. Combining the CDR3 with reference TRBV19 and TRBJ1-5 gives the whole variable domain DGGITQSPKYLFRKEGQNVTLSCEQNLNHDAMYWYRQDPGQGLRLIYYSQIVNDFQKGDIAEGYSVSREKKESFPLTVTSAQKNPTAFYLCASSIDGRRAGNQPQHFGDGTRLSIL.

Details on this clonotype: Possible read error: a much larger clone is one base away. V gene TRBV29-1 combines with J gene TRBJ1-2; D is unresolved. This CDR3 comprises 15 residues. Trimming cost V 8 bases and J 3 bases, with 22 bases left between them. From germline, CDR1 is SQVTM and CDR2 ANQGSEA. The CDR3: CSIVRTGLRDYGYTF. The CDR3 nucleotides read TGCAGCATCGTCCGGACCGGCCTGAGGGACTATGGCTACACCTTC.